These T cell receptor beta chains were read from a single sample in a study of cytomegalovirus exposure and HLA in healthy donors. The table came from immunoSEQ multiplex PCR; TCRdb's copy has only in-frame clones and leaves some out. The table has about 240,000 clones, about 81% seen once. The specimen sequenced was PBMCs. These receptors originate from a woman aged 55-69 years in good health and CMV-seropositive. CDR3s include the opening cysteine and the closing phenylalanine or tryptophan. A D gene is named only where the DNA matches it firmly. Some rows have no size entry. The others give once, few or many, or a class for an expanded clone.

d_call clone_size j_call v_call cdr3_aa cdr3_nt
TRBD2 . TRBJ2-1 TRBV5-1 CASGLGTSGLAPRDEQFF TGCGCCAGCGGCTTGGGGACCTCGGGACTAGCGCCGAGGGATGAGCAGTTCTTC
TRBD1 few TRBJ2-7 TRBV5-6 CASTFPGTGNYEQYF TGTGCCAGCACCTTCCCGGGGACAGGGAACTACGAGCAGTACTTC
. . TRBJ1-1 TRBV10-3 CAIRDSRGIMNTEAFF TGTGCCATCAGGGACTCCCGGGGGATAATGAACACTGAAGCTTTCTTT
. . TRBJ2-7 TRBV5-1 CASSLTGSTYEQYF TGCGCCAGCAGCCTTACAGGGTCCACCTACGAGCAGTACTTC
. . TRBJ2-5 TRBV5-1 CASSLAYGVQETQYF TGCGCCAGCAGCTTGGCCTACGGAGTCCAAGAGACCCAGTACTTC
TRBD2 . TRBJ2-7 TRBV5-1 CASSLLGGRADEQYF TGCGCCAGCAGCTTGTTGGGCGGGAGGGCAGACGAGCAGTACTTC
TRBD2 . TRBJ2-5 TRBV5-1 CASSKGLAGVETQYF TGCGCCAGCAGCAAGGGACTAGCGGGAGTTGAGACCCAGTACTTC
. . TRBJ1-4 TRBV6-1 CASQGFEKLFF TGTGCCAGCCAGGGATTTGAAAAACTGTTTTTT
TRBD1 . TRBJ2-1 TRBV9 CASSVVVTGGVGALNEQFF TGTGCCAGCAGCGTAGTAGTGACAGGGGGTGTGGGAGCGCTAAATGAGCAGTTCTTC
. . TRBJ2-3 TRBV11-2 CASSLGSDTDTQYF TGTGCCAGCAGCTTAGGCAGCGACACAGATACGCAGTATTTT
. . TRBJ2-5 TRBV5-1 CASSIRVQETQYF TGCGCCAGCAGCATCCGGGTTCAAGAGACCCAGTACTTC
TRBD1 . TRBJ2-7 TRBV18 CASSPLPGTVSFYEQYF TGTGCCAGCTCACCTCTCCCCGGGACAGTTAGTTTCTACGAGCAGTACTTC
. . TRBJ2-2 TRBV29-1 CSVRLGPSYGELFF TGCAGCGTCCGGCTAGGCCCAAGCTACGGGGAGCTGTTTTTT
. once TRBJ1-2 TRBV7-9 CASSSPLRGYTF TGTGCCAGCAGCTCCCCCCTTCGTGGCTACACCTTC
TRBD1 . TRBJ2-1 TRBV13 CASSFQFFGQGSLNEQFF TGTGCCAGCAGCTTTCAGTTTTTTGGACAGGGGAGTTTGAATGAGCAGTTCTTC
. . TRBJ2-7 TRBV27 CASSLNPYYEQYF TGTGCCAGCAGTTTAAATCCTTACTACGAGCAGTACTTC
TRBD1 once TRBJ2-7 TRBV9 CASSVQQGEQYF TGTGCCAGCAGCGTACAACAGGGGGAACAGTACTTC
TRBD2 . TRBJ2-3 TRBV7-3 CASSLALAGTDTQYF TGTGCCAGCAGCTTAGCGCTAGCGGGAACAGATACGCAGTATTTT
. . TRBJ1-1 TRBV9 CASSVTPGNTEAFF TGTGCCAGCAGCGTAACTCCGGGGAACACTGAAGCTTTCTTT
TRBD2 . TRBJ2-3 TRBV5-4 CASSLLAGDGTQYF TGTGCCAGCAGCTTACTAGCGGGAGACGGTACGCAGTATTTT
. . TRBJ2-3 TRBV7-9 CSSSSKGDTQYF TGTTCCAGCAGCTCAAAGGGGGATACGCAGTATTTT
TRBD2 few TRBJ2-7 TRBV4-2 CASSDETSGRSYYEQYF TGTGCCAGCAGCGACGAAACTAGCGGGAGATCCTACTACGAGCAGTACTTC
. . TRBJ2-6 TRBV5-5 CASSLEGGSGANVLTF TGTGCCAGCAGCTTGGAAGGAGGGTCTGGGGCCAACGTCCTGACTTTC
. few TRBJ1-3 TRBV19 CASSSPRGGSGNTIYF TGTGCCAGTAGTAGCCCTCGCGGAGGGTCGGGAAACACCATATATTTT
. . TRBJ1-2 TRBV11-2 CASSLASEGYGYTF TGTGCCAGCAGCTTAGCCTCCGAGGGATACGGCTACACCTTC
. . TRBJ1-1 TRBV7-8 CASSRDRNTEAFF TGTGCCAGCAGCCGTGACAGGAACACTGAAGCTTTCTTT
. once TRBJ2-3 TRBV4-1 CASSQTAPQGTQYF TGCGCCAGCAGCCAGACAGCGCCCCAGGGGACGCAGTATTTT
TRBD2 . TRBJ2-3 TRBV19 CASSPTSGSLDTQYF TGTGCCAGTAGTCCGACTAGCGGGAGTTTAGATACGCAGTATTTT
TRBD1 . TRBJ1-1 TRBV25-1 CASSNNQGALTEAFF TGTGCCAGCAGTAATAACCAGGGGGCGCTTACTGAAGCTTTCTTT
. . TRBJ1-5 TRBV5-1 CASSLGSPANQPQHF TGCGCCAGCAGCTTGGGGAGCCCCGCCAATCAGCCCCAGCATTTT
. . TRBJ2-7 TRBV10-3 CAISGSSYEQYF TGTGCCATCAGTGGAAGTAGTTACGAGCAGTACTTC
. . TRBJ1-1 TRBV6-1 CASSETSRGGKGFF TGTGCCAGCAGTGAAACCTCTAGGGGGGGCAAGGGTTTCTTT
TRBD2 . TRBJ2-3 TRBV5-5 CASSVGTRLTDTQYF TGTGCCAGCAGCGTGGGGACTAGACTAACAGATACGCAGTATTTT
TRBD1 . TRBJ1-2 TRBV28 CASRQGQGYGYTF TGTGCCAGCAGGCAAGGACAGGGCTATGGCTACACCTTC
TRBD1 once TRBJ2-6 TRBV15 CATSRGQGAGSGANVLTF TGTGCCACCAGCAGAGGACAGGGGGCCGGCTCTGGGGCCAACGTCCTGACTTTC
TRBD1 few TRBJ1-2 TRBV18 CASSLGTGTNGYTF TGTGCCAGCTCACTGGGGACAGGAACGAATGGCTACACCTTC
. . TRBJ1-5 TRBV6-6 CASSYLEESSNQPQHF TGTGCCAGCAGTTACCTTGAGGAGAGTAGCAATCAGCCCCAGCATTTT
TRBD1 . TRBJ2-1 TRBV28 CASTLPGQYNEQFF TGTGCCAGCACTCTCCCGGGACAGTACAATGAGCAGTTCTTC
. . TRBJ1-4 TRBV9 CASSVEPGVGVEKLFF TGTGCCAGCAGCGTAGAGCCCGGGGTCGGTGTAGAAAAACTGTTTTTT
TRBD2 . TRBJ2-7 TRBV27 CASSFQAGSYEQYF TGTGCCAGCAGTTTTCAAGCGGGGTCCTACGAGCAGTACTTC
. . TRBJ1-4 TRBV5-1 CASRRSLSRATNEKLFF TGCGCCAGCCGCCGGTCCCTTTCGAGGGCAACTAATGAAAAACTGTTTTTT
. . TRBJ1-1 TRBV27 CASTPSGRREAFF TGTGCCAGCACCCCTAGTGGGAGACGTGAAGCTTTCTTT
TRBD1 once TRBJ2-5 TRBV5-5 CASSETGGETQYF TGTGCCAGCAGCGAGACAGGGGGGGAGACCCAGTACTTC
. few TRBJ1-5 TRBV7-9 CASSLGEGWQPQHF TGTGCCAGCAGCTTAGGGGAGGGGTGGCAGCCCCAGCATTTT
TRBD2 few TRBJ2-2 TRBV4-2 CASSQDLAGPVSTGELFF TGTGCCAGCAGCCAAGATCTAGCGGGACCAGTAAGCACCGGGGAGCTGTTTTTT